This TCR beta chain was identified in a study of T-cell reconstitution after alpha-beta-depleted transplantation in children. Unique molecular identifiers featured in how the TCRbeta library was prepared. Via MiXCR, TCRdb re-called the PCR reads, giving one row per CDR3 protein. The repertoire includes 170,000 or so distinct CDR3 sequences, 6% to 7% of them detected once, and 3% sits in the top ten. The CDR3 has 12 amino acids. Germline values: CDR1 SGHRS, CDR2 YFSETQ. With respect to this clonotype: One junction end does not reproduce the germline sequence, and a read error may be involved.

The starting material was PBMCs from the stem cell graft donor, obtained from the stem cell graft. The clonotype originates from a human donor who donated a stem cell graft to a child with Wiskott-Aldrich syndrome. The rearrangement joins TRBV5-1 to TRBJ2-1; D is ambiguous. Here the CDR3 reads CASSLARNDQFF. CDR3 sequence (DNA): TGCGCCAGCAGCTTAGCCCGGAATGATCAGTTCTTC.